This is a list of T cell receptor beta chains from one sample in a study of T cell responses to AZD1222 COVID-19 vaccine. The table came from immunoSEQ multiplex PCR; TCRdb's copy has only in-frame clones and leaves some out. The sample yields 150,000 to 200,000 clones, 85% to 90% seen once. This material consisted of peripheral blood, taken on day 0 of AZD1222 vaccination. The receptors shown here come from an adult in good health. Each CDR3 is given with its conserved first and last residue. A D gene is named only where the DNA matches it firmly. Where a row states a size, it is once, few, many or the class of an expanded clone; other rows omit it.

J gene: TRBJ1-2; V gene: TRBV28; D gene: TRBD1; clone size: once; CDR3 DNA: TGTGCCAGCAGTTTATCATCGGGACAGGTGAACTATGGCTACACCTTC; CDR3 protein: CASSLSSGQVNYGYTF
J gene: TRBJ2-7; V gene: TRBV28; D gene: TRBD2; clone size: .; CDR3 DNA: TGTGCCGGGGGACTAGCGGGCTACGAGCAGTACTTC; CDR3 protein: CAGGLAGYEQYF
J gene: TRBJ2-3; V gene: TRBV9; D gene: TRBD2; clone size: .; CDR3 DNA: TGTGCCAGCAGCCCGACGGTGGGAGGGAGGGGCGTAGATACGCAGTATTTT; CDR3 protein: CASSPTVGGRGVDTQYF
J gene: TRBJ1-4; V gene: TRBV30; D gene: .; clone size: .; CDR3 DNA: TGTGCCTGGAGCAGGGATACTGGTGAAAAACTGTTTTTT; CDR3 protein: CAWSRDTGEKLFF
J gene: TRBJ2-4; V gene: TRBV25-1; D gene: .; clone size: .; CDR3 DNA: TGTGCCAGCAGTGAGTCAGGGATTGCCACCAAAAACATTCAGTACTTC; CDR3 protein: CASSESGIATKNIQYF
J gene: TRBJ1-5; V gene: TRBV10-3; D gene: TRBD1; clone size: .; CDR3 DNA: TGTGCCATCAGTGACCCGGGGACAGGGGGCGCCGTGCATCAGCCCCAGCATTTT; CDR3 protein: CAISDPGTGGAVHQPQHF
J gene: TRBJ1-1; V gene: TRBV6-2/TRBV6-3; D gene: .; clone size: .; CDR3 DNA: TGTGCCAGCAGTTATCCCTCCGCAGGGGCTTATGAAGCTTTCTTT; CDR3 protein: CASSYPSAGAYEAFF
J gene: TRBJ1-3; V gene: TRBV5-8; D gene: .; clone size: .; CDR3 DNA: TGTGCCAGCAGCTTGAATGGAGCAGATGGAAACACCATATATTTT; CDR3 protein: CASSLNGADGNTIYF
J gene: TRBJ2-3; V gene: TRBV28; D gene: .; clone size: .; CDR3 DNA: TGTGCCATCACGAGCGGTACTGCACATACGCAGTATTTT; CDR3 protein: CAITSGTAHTQYF
J gene: TRBJ1-2; V gene: TRBV4-3; D gene: .; clone size: .; CDR3 DNA: TGCGCCAGCAGCCAAGGTCTGCAGCCATATGGCTACACCTTC; CDR3 protein: CASSQGLQPYGYTF
J gene: TRBJ1-6; V gene: TRBV19; D gene: .; clone size: .; CDR3 DNA: TGTGCCAGTAAGGAGACACTAAATTCACCCCTCCACTTT; CDR3 protein: CASKETLNSPLHF
J gene: TRBJ2-1; V gene: TRBV30; D gene: .; clone size: .; CDR3 DNA: TGTGCCTGGAGTGCTGGCCCCCGTGAGGATGAGCAGTTCTTC; CDR3 protein: CAWSAGPREDEQFF
J gene: TRBJ2-1; V gene: TRBV5-1; D gene: TRBD2; clone size: .; CDR3 DNA: TGCGCCAGCAGCTTGTTTCAGAGCGGGAGGGCGTACAATGAGCAGTTCTTC; CDR3 protein: CASSLFQSGRAYNEQFF
J gene: TRBJ1-5; V gene: TRBV9; D gene: TRBD1; clone size: .; CDR3 DNA: TGTGCCAGCAGCGGGACAGGGGCAAGCAATCAGCCCCAGCATTTT; CDR3 protein: CASSGTGASNQPQHF
J gene: TRBJ2-2; V gene: TRBV28; D gene: TRBD1; clone size: .; CDR3 DNA: TGTGCCAGCAACCCGGGACAGGGTGCCGGGGAGCTGTTTTTT; CDR3 protein: CASNPGQGAGELFF
J gene: TRBJ1-5; V gene: TRBV27; D gene: .; clone size: .; CDR3 DNA: TGTGCCAGCAGTTTATCAGGGAACCGGGTTGATCAGCCCCAGCATTTT; CDR3 protein: CASSLSGNRVDQPQHF
J gene: TRBJ2-2; V gene: TRBV6-2/TRBV6-3; D gene: .; clone size: .; CDR3 DNA: TGTGCCAGCAGTTACTTCGGTACGGACACCGGGGAGCTGTTTTTT; CDR3 protein: CASSYFGTDTGELFF
J gene: TRBJ2-6; V gene: TRBV27; D gene: TRBD1; clone size: .; CDR3 DNA: TGTGCCAGCAGTTTATACAGGGGGCCTGGGGCCAACGTCCTGACTTTC; CDR3 protein: CASSLYRGPGANVLTF
J gene: TRBJ2-6; V gene: TRBV2; D gene: TRBD1; clone size: once; CDR3 DNA: TGTGCCAGCAGCCGACAGGGGGCAGGGGGTTCTGGGGCCAACGTCCTGACTTTC; CDR3 protein: CASSRQGAGGSGANVLTF
J gene: TRBJ2-7; V gene: TRBV3-1/TRBV3-2; D gene: TRBD1; clone size: few; CDR3 DNA: TGTGCCAGCAGCCATGTAACAGGGGGAATCTACGAGCAGTACTTC; CDR3 protein: CASSHVTGGIYEQYF
J gene: TRBJ2-3; V gene: TRBV6-5; D gene: .; clone size: once; CDR3 DNA: TGTGCCAGCAGTTACGTCAGGGCCCGCACAGATACGCAGTATTTT; CDR3 protein: CASSYVRARTDTQYF
J gene: TRBJ2-1; V gene: TRBV6-6; D gene: .; clone size: .; CDR3 DNA: TGTGCCAGCAAGAAGGGGTTAGACAATGAGCAGTTCTTC; CDR3 protein: CASKKGLDNEQFF
J gene: TRBJ2-5; V gene: TRBV11-2; D gene: TRBD1; clone size: .; CDR3 DNA: TGTGCCAGCAGCGTAGGCCGGGACAGGGACCGAGAGACCCAGTACTTC; CDR3 protein: CASSVGRDRDRETQYF
J gene: TRBJ2-3; V gene: TRBV29-1; D gene: .; clone size: .; CDR3 DNA: TGCAGCGTTGCGACCTCGAGGGGGGATACGCAGTATTTT; CDR3 protein: CSVATSRGDTQYF
J gene: TRBJ2-1; V gene: TRBV7-3; D gene: TRBD2; clone size: .; CDR3 DNA: TGTGCCAGCAGCTCCCATGTTTTGCGGGAGGGTTTCAATGAGCAGTTCTTC; CDR3 protein: CASSSHVLREGFNEQFF
J gene: TRBJ1-6; V gene: TRBV9; D gene: .; clone size: .; CDR3 DNA: TGTGCCAGCAGCGCCACACCGGGCCCTGGGAATTCACCCCTCCACTTT; CDR3 protein: CASSATPGPGNSPLHF
J gene: TRBJ2-5; V gene: TRBV27; D gene: TRBD1; clone size: .; CDR3 DNA: TGTGCCAGCAGTTTCCGGGGGACAGGGGGCCTGTCGTCGGGTCGGGAGACCCAGTACTTC; CDR3 protein: CASSFRGTGGLSSGRETQYF
J gene: TRBJ2-3; V gene: TRBV2; D gene: TRBD1; clone size: .; CDR3 DNA: TGTGCCAGCACAGGCCGGGACAGTGCCACAGATACGCAGTATTTT; CDR3 protein: CASTGRDSATDTQYF